The entry below describes one T cell receptor beta chain. Original handling: Nucleated cell number was recorded as an estimate derived from reference gene primer amplification. Sequencing was performed with immunoSEQ multiplex PCR; in TCRdb, only in-frame clones are kept and a portion is missing. The D gene and trimming were derived from the DNA, and the V and J assignments and clone size from that table. The sample carries fewer than 450,000 clones, about 88% recorded once. Trimming left V 3 bases short and J 2 bases short, with 13 bases between. The CDR3 is made up of 14 amino acids. Looked up from germline, CDR1 is DFQATT and CDR2 is SNEGSKA (reference sequence). The sample originates from a study of blood T cell repertoires in COVID-19. Study in general: Samples representing acute and convalescent COVID-19 were sourced from the United States, Italy and Spain. Nucleic acid was either cDNA or gDNA, and it came from T cells, B-cell-depleted T cells, or PBMCs.

Followed over time, Seattle patients had been enrolled while infection was active. This chain uses TRBV20-1 with TRBJ1-2; D is possibly TRBD1 (6 bases). Sequenced: peripheral blood. The receptor was isolated from a woman aged 70 to 79 with COVID-19, enrolled during active disease. Here the CDR3 DNA reads TGCAGTGCTAGTTCCCGGACAGTGAACTATGGCTACACCTTC. Protein sequence: CSASSRTVNYGYTF.